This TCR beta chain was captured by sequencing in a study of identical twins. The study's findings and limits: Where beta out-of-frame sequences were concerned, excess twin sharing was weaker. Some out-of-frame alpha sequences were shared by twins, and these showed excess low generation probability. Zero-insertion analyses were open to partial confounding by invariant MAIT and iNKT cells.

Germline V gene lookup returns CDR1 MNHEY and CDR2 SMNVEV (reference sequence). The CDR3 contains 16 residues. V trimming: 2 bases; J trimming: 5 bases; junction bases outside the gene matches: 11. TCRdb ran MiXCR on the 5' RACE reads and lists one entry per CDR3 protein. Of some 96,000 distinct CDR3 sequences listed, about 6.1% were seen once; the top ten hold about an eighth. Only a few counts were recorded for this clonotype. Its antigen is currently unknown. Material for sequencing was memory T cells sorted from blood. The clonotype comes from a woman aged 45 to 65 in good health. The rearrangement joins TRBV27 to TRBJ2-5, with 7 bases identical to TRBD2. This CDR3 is CASSLTLGRKVETQYF. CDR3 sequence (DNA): TGTGCCAGCAGTTTAACCCTCGGGAGGAAGGTGGAGACCCAGTACTTC.